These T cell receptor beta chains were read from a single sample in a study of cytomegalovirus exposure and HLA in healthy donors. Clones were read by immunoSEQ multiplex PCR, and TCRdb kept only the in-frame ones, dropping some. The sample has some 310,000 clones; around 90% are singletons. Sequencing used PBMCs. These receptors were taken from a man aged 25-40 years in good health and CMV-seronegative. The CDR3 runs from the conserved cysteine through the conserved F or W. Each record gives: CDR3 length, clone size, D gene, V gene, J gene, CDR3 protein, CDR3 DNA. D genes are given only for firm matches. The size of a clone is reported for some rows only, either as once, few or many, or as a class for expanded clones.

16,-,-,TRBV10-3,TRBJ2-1,CAISDKGGGPYNEQFF,TGTGCCATCAGTGACAAAGGGGGGGGGCCCTACAATGAGCAGTTCTTC
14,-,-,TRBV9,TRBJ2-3,CASSVRLGTDTQYF,TGTGCCAGCAGCGTCCGACTCGGAACAGATACGCAGTATTTT
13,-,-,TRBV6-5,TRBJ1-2,CASSPQAGYGYTF,TGTGCCAGCAGTCCCCAGGCGGGATATGGCTACACCTTC
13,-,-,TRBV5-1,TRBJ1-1,CASSAPSLTEAFF,TGCGCCAGCAGCGCTCCAAGCCTCACTGAAGCTTTCTTT
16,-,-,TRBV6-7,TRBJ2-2,CASSYSGHRNTGELFF,TGTGCCAGCAGTTACTCGGGACACCGCAACACCGGGGAGCTGTTTTTT
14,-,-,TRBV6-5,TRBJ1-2,CASRGAGVNYGYTF,TGTGCCAGCAGGGGAGCAGGTGTCAACTATGGCTACACCTTC
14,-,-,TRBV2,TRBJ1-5,CASRADNSNQPQHF,TGTGCCAGCAGGGCCGACAATAGCAATCAGCCCCAGCATTTT
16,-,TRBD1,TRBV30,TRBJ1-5,CAWTKRRDSSNQPQHF,TGTGCCTGGACAAAACGCCGGGACAGTAGCAATCAGCCCCAGCATTTT
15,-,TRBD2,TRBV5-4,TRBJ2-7,CASRSGGGEGYEQYF,TGTGCCAGCAGGAGCGGCGGGGGGGAGGGCTACGAGCAGTACTTC
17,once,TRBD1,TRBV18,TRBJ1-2,CASSQPGQGTTNYGYTF,TGTGCCAGCTCACAACCCGGACAGGGGACAACTAACTATGGCTACACCTTC
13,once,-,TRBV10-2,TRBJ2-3,CASSGGEPGTQYF,TGCGCCAGCAGTGGGGGGGAGCCAGGTACGCAGTATTTT
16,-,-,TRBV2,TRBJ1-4,CASSEGVYATNEKLFF,TGTGCCAGCAGTGAGGGCGTTTATGCAACTAATGAAAAACTGTTTTTT
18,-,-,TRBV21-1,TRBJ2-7,CASSKTTSGGALSYEQYF,TGTGCCAGCAGCAAAACGACTAGCGGGGGGGCCCTCTCCTACGAGCAGTACTTC
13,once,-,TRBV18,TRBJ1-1,CASSPAVDTEAFF,TGTGCCAGCTCACCGGCGGTAGACACTGAAGCTTTCTTT
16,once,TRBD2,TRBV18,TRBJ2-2,CASSPGLAQVTGELFF,TGTGCCAGCTCACCGGGACTAGCCCAAGTCACCGGGGAGCTGTTTTTT
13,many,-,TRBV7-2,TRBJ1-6,CASSSDAGAPLHF,TGTGCCAGCAGCTCCGACGCGGGTGCACCCCTCCACTTT
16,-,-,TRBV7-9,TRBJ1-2,CASSSSRGGIDYGYTF,TGTGCCAGCAGTTCGTCCCGGGGAGGTATCGACTATGGCTACACCTTC
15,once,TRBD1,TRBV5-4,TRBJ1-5,CASSPGQGRNQPQHF,TGTGCCAGCAGCCCCGGACAGGGCCGTAATCAGCCCCAGCATTTT
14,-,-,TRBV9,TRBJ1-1,CASSVGSMNTEAFF,TGTGCCAGCAGCGTAGGTAGCATGAACACTGAAGCTTTCTTT
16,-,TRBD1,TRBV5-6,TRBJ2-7,CASSSQLGQGAYEQYF,TGTGCCAGCAGCTCGCAGCTGGGACAGGGTGCCTACGAGCAGTACTTC
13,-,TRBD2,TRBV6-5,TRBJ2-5,CASKRGGPETQYF,TGTGCCAGCAAGCGGGGGGGCCCGGAGACCCAGTACTTC
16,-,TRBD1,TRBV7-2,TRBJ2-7,CASSLGYRQGIDEQYF,TGTGCCAGCAGCTTAGGCTATAGACAGGGTATCGACGAGCAGTACTTC
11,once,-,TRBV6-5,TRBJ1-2,CASTQGNGYTF,TGTGCCAGCACCCAGGGGAATGGCTACACCTTC
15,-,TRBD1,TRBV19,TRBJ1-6,CASTPTGGENSPLHF,TGTGCCAGTACACCGACAGGGGGCGAAAATTCACCCCTCCACTTT
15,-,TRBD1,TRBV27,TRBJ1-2,CASSLYGVEGAGYTF,TGTGCCAGCAGTTTATATGGCGTCGAGGGGGCCGGCTACACCTTC
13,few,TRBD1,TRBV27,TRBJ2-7,CASSVSRGHEQYF,TGTGCCAGCAGTGTCTCAAGGGGGCACGAGCAGTACTTC
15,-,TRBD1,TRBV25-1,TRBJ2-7,CASSERGQRSYEQYF,TGTGCCAGCAGTGAACGGGGACAGCGATCCTACGAGCAGTACTTC
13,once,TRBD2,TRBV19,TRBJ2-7,CASSSLGGSEQYF,TGTGCCAGTAGTTCGCTGGGGGGGAGCGAGCAGTACTTC
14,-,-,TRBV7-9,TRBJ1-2,CASSSDSRGYGYTF,TGTGCCAGCAGCTCAGATTCGAGGGGGTATGGCTACACCTTC
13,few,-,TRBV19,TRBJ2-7,CASSIIGMYEQYF,TGTGCCAGTAGTATAATCGGTATGTACGAGCAGTACTTC
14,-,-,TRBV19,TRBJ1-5,CASSMGRGVQPQHF,TGTGCCAGTAGTATGGGACGGGGGGTTCAGCCCCAGCATTTT
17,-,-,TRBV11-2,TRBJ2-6,CASSPKITGSGANVLTF,TGTGCCAGCAGCCCTAAAATAACAGGCTCTGGGGCCAACGTCCTGACTTTC
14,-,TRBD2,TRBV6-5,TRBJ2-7,CASSREGYSYEQYF,TGTGCCAGCAGTCGGGAGGGGTACTCCTACGAGCAGTACTTC
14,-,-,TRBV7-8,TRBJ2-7,CASSSKRSYYEQYF,TGTGCCAGCAGCTCCAAGCGGAGTTACTACGAGCAGTACTTC
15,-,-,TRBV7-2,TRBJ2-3,CASSSSRLATDTQYF,TGTGCCAGCAGCTCGTCTCGGTTAGCCACAGATACGCAGTATTTT
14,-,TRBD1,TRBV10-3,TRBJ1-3,CAISQGGAGNTIYF,TGTGCCATCAGCCAGGGGGGTGCTGGAAACACCATATATTTT
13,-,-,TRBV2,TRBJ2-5,CASGLEGPETQYF,TGTGCCAGCGGTTTGGAGGGGCCAGAGACCCAGTACTTC
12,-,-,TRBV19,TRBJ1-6,CASSTPPGPLHF,TGTGCCAGTAGTACCCCTCCAGGTCCCCTCCACTTT
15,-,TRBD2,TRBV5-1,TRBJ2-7,CASSPTSGASYEQYF,TGCGCCAGCAGTCCGACTAGCGGGGCGTCCTACGAGCAGTACTTC
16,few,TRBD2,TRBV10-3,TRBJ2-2,CAISTSGGAHTGELFF,TGTGCCATCAGTACTAGCGGGGGAGCCCACACCGGGGAGCTGTTTTTT